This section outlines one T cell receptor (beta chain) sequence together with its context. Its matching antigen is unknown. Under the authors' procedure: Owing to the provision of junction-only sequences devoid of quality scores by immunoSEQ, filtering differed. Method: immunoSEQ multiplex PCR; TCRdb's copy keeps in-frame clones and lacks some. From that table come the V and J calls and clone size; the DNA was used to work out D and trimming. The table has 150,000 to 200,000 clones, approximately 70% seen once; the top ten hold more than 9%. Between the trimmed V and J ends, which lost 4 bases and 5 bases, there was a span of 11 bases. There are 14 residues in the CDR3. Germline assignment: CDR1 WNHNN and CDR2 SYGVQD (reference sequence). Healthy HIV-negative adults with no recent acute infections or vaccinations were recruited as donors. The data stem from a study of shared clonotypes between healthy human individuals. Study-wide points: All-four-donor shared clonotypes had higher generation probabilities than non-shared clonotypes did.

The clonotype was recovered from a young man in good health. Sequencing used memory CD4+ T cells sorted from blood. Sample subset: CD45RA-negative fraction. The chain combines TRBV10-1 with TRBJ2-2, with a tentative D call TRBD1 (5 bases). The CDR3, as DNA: TGCGCCAGCAGTGCAAAGGCAGGGACCGGGGAGCTGTTTTTT. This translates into CASSAKAGTGELFF.